This T cell receptor beta chain was recorded in a study of blood T cells in healthy people across ages. Primers used in a second PCR of roughly 7 to 12 cycles were a sample-barcoded 5' primer and a J-beta primer mix. Each CDR3 protein gets one entry after TCRdb re-called the 5' RACE reads with MiXCR. Among 600,000 to 650,000 distinct CDR3 sequences listed, 45% to 65% were seen once. This CDR3 is built from 14 residues. Per the germline V gene, CDR1 is PRHDT and CDR2 is FYEKMQ (reference sequence). This clonotype was counted a few times. Donation came from healthy Caucasian individuals in Russia who were aged 6 to 90.

This clonotype originated in a man aged 55 to 70 in good health. The sample was blood. V is TRBV13 and J is TRBJ2-4; D is uncertain. The J call is in doubt because the DNA end fits TRBJ2-7 better. CDR3: CASSLGPGNYEQYF. The CDR3 DNA is TGTGCCAGCAGCTTAGGCCCCGGAAATTACGAGCAGTACTTC.